This T cell receptor beta chain was retrieved from a study of breast tumors, draining lymph nodes, adjacent tissues (dated by TCRdb to 2016 to 2018). Regarding the complete study: In breast cancer patients, the study compared the TCR beta repertoires of tumor, adjacent nontumor tissue and axillary lymph nodes. In human breast cancer, the study set out to assess how tumor, surrounding tissue and draining lymph node repertoires relate to one another and whether T cells might be exchanged between them. The paper as a whole reports these results and caveats: Tumor and nontumor tissue repertoires were found to be significantly more similar in luminal-like than in basal-like breast cancer. Rather than being directly demonstrated, the conclusion that tumor T cells originate in lymph nodes was presented as consistent with a hypothesis. Tumor T-cell repertoires showed less diversity than lymph node repertoires and more diversity than nontumor tissue repertoires, and tumor T-cell repertoires showed preferential V and J gene usage. The data were considered consistent with most tumor T cells being derived from the lymph node and subsequently expanding within tumor tissue.

Counted from cysteine to phenylalanine, this CDR3 has 11 amino acids. The read is trimmed to its CDR3 DNA, 33 bases read in frame from base 1. V loses 0 bases of germline sequence and J loses 8 bases, and the interval between the two ends is 5 bases. CDR1 SGHDT and CDR2 YYEEEE are derived from the germline V gene. Sequencing was carried out with an Illumina HiSeq 2000. TCR beta chain libraries were generated through multiplex PCR amplification. High-throughput sequencing was used to analyze the amplified TCR beta chain products. TCRdb trimmed the raw reads at Q25, called clones with MiXCR and kept productive beta chains. CDR3 protein duplicates are merged, each entry listing the most common genes and DNA. The sample table contains around 21,000 distinct CDR3 sequences; only one count was recorded for roughly 41% of them. The top ten hold approximately 24% of the sample. This clonotype was recorded many times. Its antigen is currently not known. The record has no base qualities; no much larger clone is one base away.

This receptor chain uses TRBV5-6 and TRBJ1-2, with the D gene uncertain. The sample was breast tumor tissue. The receptor was derived from a female donor with breast cancer. Some clones in this sample may be carry-over from other donors' samples. The DNA sequence is as follows: TGTGCCAGCAGCTTGGGCGTAGGCTACACCTTC. Protein translation: CASSLGVGYTF.